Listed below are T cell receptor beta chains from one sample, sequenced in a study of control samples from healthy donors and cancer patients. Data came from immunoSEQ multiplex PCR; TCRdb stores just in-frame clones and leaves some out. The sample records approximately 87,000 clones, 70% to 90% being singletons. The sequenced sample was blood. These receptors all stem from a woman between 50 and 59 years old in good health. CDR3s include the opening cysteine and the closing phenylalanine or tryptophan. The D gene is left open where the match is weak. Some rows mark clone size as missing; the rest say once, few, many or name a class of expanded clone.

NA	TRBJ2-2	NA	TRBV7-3	TGTGCCAGCAGCTTAAGGGACTTTGAGGGGGGAGACACCGGGGAGCTGTTTTTT	CASSLRDFEGGDTGELFF
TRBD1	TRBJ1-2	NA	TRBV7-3	TGTGCCAGCAGCTTTACCTCGACAGGGCAATATGGCTACACCTTC	CASSFTSTGQYGYTF
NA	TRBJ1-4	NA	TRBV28	TGTGCCAGCAGTTTAACGGGGGCTCGATCTAATGAAAAACTGTTTTTT	CASSLTGARSNEKLFF
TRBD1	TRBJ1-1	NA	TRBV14	TGTGCCAGCAGCCTGGACAGGGACACTGAAGCTTTCTTT	CASSLDRDTEAFF
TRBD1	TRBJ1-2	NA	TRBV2	TGTGCCAGCAGTGCCGCCCGGACAGGACCGTATGGCTACACCTTC	CASSAARTGPYGYTF
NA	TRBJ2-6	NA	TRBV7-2	TGTGCCAGCAGCTTACGGGTGAGCTCTGGGGCCAACGTCCTGACTTTC	CASSLRVSSGANVLTF
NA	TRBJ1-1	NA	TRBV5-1	TGCGCCAGCACCCCGGGCGGGGGCATGAACACTGAAGCTTTCTTT	CASTPGGGMNTEAFF
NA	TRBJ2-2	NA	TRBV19	TGTGCCAGTAGTATAGCGGGCAGAGCGAACACCGGGGAGCTGTTTTTT	CASSIAGRANTGELFF
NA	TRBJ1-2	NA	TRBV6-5	TGTGCCAGCAGAGCGGACGGAGACTATGGCTACACCTTC	CASRADGDYGYTF
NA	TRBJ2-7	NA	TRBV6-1	TGTGCCAGCAGTGAAGCTGGGAGCGGGTCTTGGTGGACCCCCGGCGAGCAGTACTTC	CASSEAGSGSWWTPGEQYF
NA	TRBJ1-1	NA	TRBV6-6	TGTGCCAGCAGTTATACCCAGGGGCAGAACACTGAAGCTTTCTTT	CASSYTQGQNTEAFF
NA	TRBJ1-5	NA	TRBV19	TGTGCCAGTAGGACACACGTCAGTAGCAATCAGCCCCAGCATTTT	CASRTHVSSNQPQHF
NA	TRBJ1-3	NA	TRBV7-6	TGTGCCAGCAGCTTAGCTAGGGCGACTGGAAACACCATATATTTT	CASSLARATGNTIYF
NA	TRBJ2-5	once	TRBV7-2	TGTGCCAGCAGCTTATTGGGGGGCCGAGACCGGGAAGAGACCCAGTACTTC	CASSLLGGRDREETQYF
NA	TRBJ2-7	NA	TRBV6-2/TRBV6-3	TGTGCCAGCAGTTGGGGACGGGACTACGAGCAGTACTTC	CASSWGRDYEQYF
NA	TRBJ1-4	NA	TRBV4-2	TGTGCCAGCAGCCTTGAAACAGGGACTAATGAAAAACTGTTTTTT	CASSLETGTNEKLFF
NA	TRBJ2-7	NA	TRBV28	TGTGCCAGCAGTTTGGAGACGGTCTACGAGCAGTACTTC	CASSLETVYEQYF
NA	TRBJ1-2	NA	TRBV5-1	TGCGCCAGCAGCTTGGGCCCAGGGGAGAACTATGGCTACACCTTC	CASSLGPGENYGYTF
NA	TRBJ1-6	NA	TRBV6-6	TGTGCCAGCAGGGGATCGTTGAATTCACCCCTCCACTTT	CASRGSLNSPLHF
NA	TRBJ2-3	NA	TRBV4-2	TGTGCCAGCAGCCAAGGTCGGAAAGCGGAATTGACAGATACGCAGTATTTT	CASSQGRKAELTDTQYF
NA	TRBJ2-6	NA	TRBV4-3	TGCGCCAGCAGCCAAGATCTCGGGGCCAACGTCCTGACTTTC	CASSQDLGANVLTF
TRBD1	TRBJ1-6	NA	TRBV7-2	TGTGCCAGCAACTTACAGGGGGGACTCTACAGCTCCTATAATTCACCCCTCCACTTT	CASNLQGGLYSSYNSPLHF
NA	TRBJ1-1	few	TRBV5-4	TGTGCCAGCAGCCCAGCCGGGACACCCGGAATGAACACTGAAGCTTTCTTT	CASSPAGTPGMNTEAFF
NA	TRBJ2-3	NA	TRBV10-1	TGCGCCAGCAGCAACGAGGGGGAGGTTGTGACAGATACGCAGTATTTT	CASSNEGEVVTDTQYF
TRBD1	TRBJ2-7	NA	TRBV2	TGTGCCAGCAGTATACGGACAGGGAGCAAGAGCTCCTACGAGCAGTACTTC	CASSIRTGSKSSYEQYF
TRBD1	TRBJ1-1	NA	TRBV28	TGTGCCAGCAGTTCTGGACAGGGGCTCGTCGAGAGCACTGAAGCTTTCTTT	CASSSGQGLVESTEAFF